The rows below give T cell receptor beta chains drawn from one sample of a study of blood T cell dynamics during melanoma immunotherapy. Data came from immunoSEQ multiplex PCR; TCRdb stores just in-frame clones and leaves some out. The table records roughly 30,000 clones, over 70% of them present only once. This material consisted of blood, taken from a patient treated with checkpoint blockade. The receptor set was obtained from a human donor with melanoma. The CDR3 runs from the conserved cysteine through the conserved F or W. The D gene is left open where the match is weak. Part of the rows lack a size; the others show once, few, many or a class for expanded clones.

V	size	J	D	DNA	CDR3
TRBV5-6	.	TRBJ2-1	.	TGTGCCAGCAGCTTCTGGGATGAGCAGTTCTTC	CASSFWDEQFF
TRBV5-4	.	TRBJ1-1	TRBD1	TGTGCCAGCAGCCATGGACAGGGGGCGACTGAAGCTTTCTTT	CASSHGQGATEAFF
TRBV19	.	TRBJ2-1	.	TGTGCCAGTAGTATAGGCAGCCTCAATGAGCAGTTCTTC	CASSIGSLNEQFF
TRBV11-2	.	TRBJ2-5	TRBD2	TGTGCCAGCAGCTTAGATTGGTTGGCGGGGGGACTCCAAGAGACCCAGTACTTC	CASSLDWLAGGLQETQYF
TRBV6-1	.	TRBJ1-2	.	TGTGCCAGCAGTGGCCACCAACAGGACATTCCTTATGGCTACACCTTC	CASSGHQQDIPYGYTF
TRBV6-1	.	TRBJ2-7	.	TGTGCCAGCAGTCTCGAAGGACTACACTCCTACGAGCAGTACTTC	CASSLEGLHSYEQYF
TRBV7-3	.	TRBJ1-1	.	TGTGCCAGCAGCTTAGAGAGAGGGGGAGCAACTGAAGCTTTCTTT	CASSLERGGATEAFF
TRBV2	.	TRBJ1-1	.	TGTGCCAGCAGTGAACAGCTCGAGGCTTTCTTT	CASSEQLEAFF
TRBV7-2	.	TRBJ2-5	TRBD1	TGTGCCAGCAGCTTTGATGGGACAGTACCCTCCGAGACCCAGTACTTC	CASSFDGTVPSETQYF
TRBV28	.	TRBJ2-7	.	TGTGCCAGCGGAGGGGGAGACCGGCTCCACGAGCAGTACTTC	CASGGGDRLHEQYF
TRBV4-2	.	TRBJ2-7	.	TGTGCCAGCAGCCAAGTCCCAGGGGCCTCCTACGAGCAGTACTTC	CASSQVPGASYEQYF
TRBV28	.	TRBJ2-1	.	TGTGCCAGCAGTTTATTGGATCTAGTGTCCTACAATGAGCAGTTCTTC	CASSLLDLVSYNEQFF
TRBV5-1	.	TRBJ1-1	.	TGCGCCAGCAGCCCCCGTGTGGCAGGGGCCGACACTGAAGCTTTCTTT	CASSPRVAGADTEAFF
TRBV6-5	.	TRBJ2-3	.	TGTGCCAGCAGTTACCCCTCGGATACGCAGTATTTT	CASSYPSDTQYF
TRBV5-1	.	TRBJ1-2	.	TGCGCCAGCAGCTTGGTCGAAGCGATTGGCTACACCTTC	CASSLVEAIGYTF
TRBV6-5	few	TRBJ2-2	.	TGTGCCAGCAGTTACGACTCAGGGGCGCGGACCGGGGAGCTGTTTTTT	CASSYDSGARTGELFF
TRBV10-1	.	TRBJ1-1	.	TGCGCCAGCAGTGATGCGCGGAGAGGGTACACTGAAGCTTTCTTT	CASSDARRGYTEAFF
TRBV7-9	.	TRBJ1-2	.	TGTGCCAGCAGCTTATCGGCAGGGCCTAGCTATGGCTACACCTTC	CASSLSAGPSYGYTF
TRBV4-2	few	TRBJ1-2	.	TGTGCCAGCAGCCAAGAGAAGTATAGGGCGGATGGCTACACCTTC	CASSQEKYRADGYTF
TRBV2	few	TRBJ2-7	.	TGTGCCAGCAGCGTCGGATTGCACGAGCAGTACTTC	CASSVGLHEQYF
TRBV6-6	.	TRBJ2-1	.	TGTGCCAGCAGTCGCGCTACAGGAGGTACCTACAATGAGCAGTTCTTC	CASSRATGGTYNEQFF
TRBV30	few	TRBJ1-1	.	TGTGCCTGGAGTACTCGCACTGAAGCTTTCTTT	CAWSTRTEAFF
TRBV19	.	TRBJ2-2	TRBD1	TGTGCCAGCGGCCGGGACAGCCTTAACACCGGGGAGCTGTTTTTT	CASGRDSLNTGELFF
TRBV10-2	.	TRBJ2-1	TRBD2	TGCGCCAGCAACGGGGGGGACTACAATGAGCAGTTCTTC	CASNGGDYNEQFF
TRBV25-1	.	TRBJ1-3	TRBD1	TGTGCCAGCAGTGGACAGGGATTGGCCTACGGAAACACCATATATTTT	CASSGQGLAYGNTIYF
TRBV5-1	.	TRBJ2-1	.	TGCGCCAGCAGTTCGGACAGCAACTACAATGAGCAGTTCTTC	CASSSDSNYNEQFF
TRBV7-6	.	TRBJ2-7	.	TGTGCCAGCAGCGGACTTAGGAACTCCTACGAGCAGTACTTC	CASSGLRNSYEQYF
TRBV11-3	.	TRBJ2-2	.	TGTGCCAGCAGCTTAGGACGGAACGGGGAGCTGTTTTTT	CASSLGRNGELFF
TRBV27	.	TRBJ1-1	.	TGTGCCAGCAGTTTCTCCCCGAACACTGAAGCTTTCTTT	CASSFSPNTEAFF
TRBV23-1	once	TRBJ2-7	.	TGCGCCAGCAGTCAATCCTCCGTCCGGTTCGGGGACGAGCAGTACTTC	CASSQSSVRFGDEQYF
TRBV30	.	TRBJ2-3	TRBD1	TGTGCCTGGGTGACAGGGATTGTAACAGATACGCAGTATTTT	CAWVTGIVTDTQYF
TRBV6-1	once	TRBJ2-1	TRBD2	TGTGCCAGCATCCTGGGGGGGTATTACAATGAGCAGTTCTTC	CASILGGYYNEQFF
TRBV27	.	TRBJ2-2	.	TGTGCCAGCAGTTATGATCACCCGAACACCGGGGAGCTGTTTTTT	CASSYDHPNTGELFF
TRBV9	.	TRBJ1-3	.	TGTGCCAGCAGCGTAGGGGGGGCCGGAAACACCATATATTTT	CASSVGGAGNTIYF
TRBV5-4	.	TRBJ2-3	TRBD1	TGTGCCAGCGGCCAACAGGGGGCCGATACGCAGTATTTT	CASGQQGADTQYF
TRBV5-6	.	TRBJ1-5	.	TGTGCCAGCAGCTTGGGACAGAATGATCAGCCCCAGCATTTT	CASSLGQNDQPQHF
TRBV5-4	.	TRBJ1-5	.	TGTGCCAGCAGCTCTTCACAGGGTAGCAATCAGCCCCAGCATTTT	CASSSSQGSNQPQHF
TRBV10-2	.	TRBJ1-1	.	TGCGCCACCCACCGGGGGGGCGGGAACACTGAAGCTTTCTTT	CATHRGGGNTEAFF
TRBV5-5	once	TRBJ1-4	.	TGTGCCAGCAGCTTTGCAGACAATGAAAAACTGTTTTTT	CASSFADNEKLFF
TRBV6-1	.	TRBJ2-1	TRBD1	TGTGCCAGCAGTGAAGGGGACAGCCGTGCCAAGCAGTTCTTC	CASSEGDSRAKQFF
TRBV28	.	TRBJ2-7	TRBD2	TGTGCCAGCAGGACCCGGACTAGCCGAACCTACGAGCAGTACTTC	CASRTRTSRTYEQYF
TRBV20-1	.	TRBJ2-7	.	TGCAGTGCTATTACAGAGTACGAGCAGTACTTC	CSAITEYEQYF
TRBV29-1	.	TRBJ2-7	TRBD1	TGCAGCGTTGAAGGGACAGGGGGAGGCTACGAGCAGTACTTC	CSVEGTGGGYEQYF
TRBV5-6	.	TRBJ2-2	.	TGTGCCAGCAACTTGAGCGGCAGAATCACCGGGGAGCTGTTTTTT	CASNLSGRITGELFF
TRBV6-1	.	TRBJ2-3	TRBD2	TGTGCCAGCAGTGTACTAGCGGAGACCACAGATACGCAGTATTTT	CASSVLAETTDTQYF
TRBV6-1	.	TRBJ1-2	.	TGTGCCAGCAGTGAAGGCAACTCTAACTATGGCTACACCTTC	CASSEGNSNYGYTF
TRBV7-2	.	TRBJ1-1	.	TGTGCCAGCAGCTTAGTTGGCAGAAACACTGAAGCTTTCTTT	CASSLVGRNTEAFF